These 14 T cell receptor beta chains were sequenced from one sample in a study of early T cells in non-severe SARS-CoV-2 infection. TCRdb recomputed calls from the 5' RACE reads with MiXCR, one row per CDR3 protein. The data show 70,000 or so distinct CDR3 sequences, about 12% seen once. The specimen was whole blood. These receptors all come from an adult who was a healthcare worker with PCR-confirmed SARS-CoV-2 infection or an uninfected control (not recorded which).

The chain carries TRBV7-2 and TRBJ2-4; D is possibly TRBD2 (6 bases). The germline gives CDR1 SGHTA, CDR2 FQGNSA. Trimming stripped 4 bases from V and 4 bases from J, with 11 bases between. The CDR3 sequence is 14 residues long. Here the CDR3 DNA reads TGTGCCAGCAGCTCGGAGGGCCGAAAAAACATTCAGTACTTC. This encodes CASSSEGRKNIQYF.

The sample holds many counts of this clonotype. This chain joins TRBV3-1 and TRBJ2-1, with 7 bases fitting TRBD2. The germline V gene encodes CDR1 LGHDT and CDR2 YNNKEL (reference sequence). Trimming took 4 bases from V and 7 from J; bases not matched to a gene: 7. The CDR3 extends over 14 amino acids. CDR3 DNA: TGTGCCAGCAGCCGTGAAGCGGGATTGAATGAGCAGTTCTTC. Protein sequence: CASSREAGLNEQFF.

This clonotype was seen ten or more times. V usage is TRBV7-9 and J usage is TRBJ1-1; the match to TRBD1 covers 8 bases. Looked up from germline, CDR1 is SEHNR and CDR2 is FQNEAQ (reference sequence). CDR3 size: 15 residues. J was trimmed by 2 bases and V by 0 bases; bases with no gene match: 2. This CDR3 is CASSLATGVNTEAFF. The CDR3 DNA is TGTGCCAGCAGCTTAGCGACAGGGGTCAACACTGAAGCTTTCTTT.

This clonotype was detected many times. An end of the junction differs from the germline gene, which may be a read error. The chain combines TRBV6-6 with TRBJ1-1, with D unresolved. Germline values: CDR1 MNHNY, CDR2 SVGAGI (reference sequence). CDR3 length: 15 residues. The CDR3 DNA is TGTGCCAGCAGTTACTCGAATCTAGGGAACTCTGAAGCTTTCTTT. Its protein is CASSYSNLGNSEAFF.

This clonotype was seen many times. CDR3 amino acids: CASSQVNGDYDEQYF. CDR3 in DNA: TGTGCCAGCAGCCAAGTCAACGGGGACTACGACGAGCAGTACTTC. The chain recombines TRBV3-1 with TRBJ2-7; the match to TRBD2 covers 7 bases. Germline V gene data show CDR1 as LGHDT and CDR2 as YNNKEL (reference sequence). CDR3 size: 15 residues. The J segment lost 5 bases and the V segment lost 1 base, leaving 8 bases of the junction unmatched.

This clonotype showed up many times. The chain joins TRBV10-3 to TRBJ2-1, with TRBD2 matching 7 bases. The CDR3 spans 14 residues. Germline V CDR1 and CDR2: ENHRY, SYGVKD. V dropped 2 bases and J dropped 6; count of bases not matched to a gene: 4. Here the CDR3 DNA reads TGTGCCATCAGTGAGCGGGGGGATCCCAATGAGCAGTTCTTC. Amino acids: CAISERGDPNEQFF.

This clonotype was seen at least ten times. The gene calls are TRBV6-2 or TRBV6-3 and TRBJ2-1, with TRBD1 matching 11 bases. CDR3 size: 16 residues. V gave up 5 bases and J gave up 3 bases; unmatched junction bases: 6. Germline V gene data show CDR1 as MNHEY and CDR2 as SVGEGT. The CDR3 region is CASSTRDRGFYNEQFF. CDR3 sequence (DNA): TGTGCCAGCAGTACTCGGGACAGGGGGTTCTACAATGAGCAGTTCTTC.

Ten or more counts support this clonotype. This chain uses TRBV12-3 or TRBV12-4 with TRBJ2-3; the D gene is possibly TRBD1 (6 bases). V dropped 6 bases and J dropped 9 bases, with 13 bases sitting between them. The CDR3 totals 12 residues. The CDR3 nucleotides are TGTGCCAGCAGCCGCGGACAGAGGACGCAGTATTTT. Residues: CASSRGQRTQYF.

This chain's CDR3 is CASSFLDRYYGYTF. The CDR3 coding sequence is TGTGCCAGCAGTTTTTTAGACAGGTACTATGGCTACACCTTC. The chain joins TRBV12-3 or TRBV12-4 to TRBJ1-2; tentatively, D is TRBD1 (6 bases). The CDR3 has 14 amino acids. Trimming cost V 3 bases and J 3 bases, with 11 bases left between them.

This clonotype was recorded many times. The chain employs TRBV5-4 and TRBJ1-2, with unresolved D. The CDR3 sequence is 16 residues long. Germline V gene lookup returns CDR1 SGHNT and CDR2 YYREEE (reference sequence). The V end lost 0 bases, the J end lost 0 bases, and 12 bases lay between the germline ends. CDR3 sequence: CASSLDGLEANYGYTF. DNA for the CDR3: TGTGCCAGCAGCTTGGACGGCCTTGAAGCTAACTATGGCTACACCTTC.

This clonotype was detected ten times or more. V usage is TRBV28 and J usage is TRBJ1-1; 9 bases are a match to TRBD1. Germline CDR1 MDHEN, CDR2 SYDVKM. The CDR3 consists of 14 residues. V dropped 6 bases and J dropped 10; count of bases not matched to a gene: 12. CDR3 bases: TGTGCCAGCAGGACACAGGGGGCCGCCGGGGCAGCTTTCTTT. It specifies CASRTQGAAGAAFF.

This clonotype was seen more than once but under ten times. V and J are TRBV4-3 and TRBJ2-1, with 14 bases fitting TRBD2. The CDR3 length is 16 residues. Germline V gene lookup returns CDR1 LGHNA and CDR2 YSLEER. The junction had 10 bases not matched to a gene; V was cut back by 6 bases and J by 9 bases. CDR3 coding DNA: TGCGCCAGCAGAAACAGACTAGCGGGAGGGCCGGTTGAGCAGTTCTTC. This encodes CASRNRLAGGPVEQFF.

Ten or more counts support this clonotype. The chain uses TRBV12-3 or TRBV12-4 and TRBJ2-2; tentatively, D is TRBD1 or TRBD2 (5 bases each). The CDR3 totals 15 residues. V was clipped by 5 bases and J by 6 bases, with 16 bases between them. The CDR3 nucleotides read TGTGCCAGCAGTCCCGGACCACTAGGGGCCGGGGAGCTGTTTTTT. This sequence encodes CASSPGPLGAGELFF.

This clonotype showed up many times. The chain carries TRBV12-3 or TRBV12-4 and TRBJ2-2; 10 nucleotides align to TRBD2. CDR3 length: 14 residues. Trimming took 6 bases from V and 5 from J; bases not matched to a gene: 3. Here the CDR3 reads CASSSGRVTGELFF. The CDR3 bases are TGTGCCAGCAGCAGCGGGAGGGTTACCGGGGAGCTGTTTTTT.